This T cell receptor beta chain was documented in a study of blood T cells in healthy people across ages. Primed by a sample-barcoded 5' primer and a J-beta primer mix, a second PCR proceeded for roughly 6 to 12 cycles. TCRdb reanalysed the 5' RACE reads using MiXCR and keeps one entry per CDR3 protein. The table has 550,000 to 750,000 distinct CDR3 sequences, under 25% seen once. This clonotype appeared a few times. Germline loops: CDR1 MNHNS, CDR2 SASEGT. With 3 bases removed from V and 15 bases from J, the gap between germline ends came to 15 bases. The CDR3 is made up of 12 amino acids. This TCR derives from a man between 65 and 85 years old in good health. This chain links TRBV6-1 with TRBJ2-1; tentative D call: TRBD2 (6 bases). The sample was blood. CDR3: CASSDPGLPLFF. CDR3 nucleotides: TGTGCCAGCAGTGACCCGGGACTCCCTCTGTTCTTC.